The 22 T cell receptor beta chains given below trace back to one sample, sequenced in a study of blood T cells in healthy people across ages. A second PCR, run for about 6 to 11 cycles, used a sample-barcoded 5' primer plus a J-beta primer mix. MiXCR, run by TCRdb on the 5' RACE reads, gives a single entry per CDR3 protein. Counted here are about 780,000 distinct CDR3 sequences, 62% occurring once; the ten biggest clones make up about a quarter. The sequenced sample was blood. These TCRs come from a man aged 25 to 45 in good health.

This sequence joins TRBV6-1 and TRBJ1-4; 12 positions match TRBD1. CDR3 length: 16 residues. With V trimmed by 6 bases and J by 7 bases, 9 bases remained unmatched. Germline CDR1 reads MNHNS; CDR2 reads SASEGT. The CDR3 DNA reads as TGTGCCAGCAGGGGACAGGGGGCTGTAGGGTTTGAAAAACTGTTTTTT. It translates to CASRGQGAVGFEKLFF.

The rearrangement uses TRBV7-2 and TRBJ2-1; 9 bases map to TRBD1. The V gene end was trimmed by 0 bases and the J gene end by 6 bases; junction bases not matched to a gene: 6. Germline CDR1 reads SGHTA; CDR2 reads FQGNSA. The CDR3 has 16 amino acids. Here the CDR3 DNA reads TGTGCCAGCAGCTTAGCGGGACAGGGTCGAGTCAATGAGCAGTTCTTC. Translation: CASSLAGQGRVNEQFF.

This clonotype was detected only a few times. The chain carries TRBV10-3 and TRBJ1-4, with no clear D. Germline V CDR1 and CDR2: ENHRY, SYGVKD. V was shortened by 0 bases and J by 6 bases, with 11 bases between the two germline ends. CDR3 size: 15 residues. As DNA, the CDR3 is TGTGCCATCAGTGAGTCCCATGGCGGGTATGAAAAACTGTTTTTT. Protein sequence: CAISESHGGYEKLFF.

This chain joins TRBV12-3 or TRBV12-4 and TRBJ2-6; D could derive from TRBD1 or TRBD2 (5 bases each). This CDR3 spans 15 amino acids. V was trimmed by 4 bases and J by 4 bases, leaving 11 bases between them. The CDR3 nucleotides read TGTGCCAGCAGTTGTGACGGGACCGGGGCCAACGTCCTGACTTTC. Protein product: CASSCDGTGANVLTF.

This chain connects TRBV28 to TRBJ2-3; D uncertain. Trimming took off 1 base at V and 4 bases at J, with 9 bases between the two ends. The germline V gene encodes CDR1 MDHEN and CDR2 SYDVKM. CDR3 size: 14 residues. DNA of the CDR3: TGTGCCAGCAGTTTATTTGAGGCGTCAGATACGCAGTATTTT. This gives the protein CASSLFEASDTQYF.

The rearrangement uses TRBV12-5 and TRBJ2-3; 7 bases are a match to TRBD1. CDR1 is LGHNT and CDR2 is FRNRAP in the germline V gene. The CDR3 has 15 residues. J was trimmed by 0 bases and V by 5 bases; bases with no gene match: 5. The DNA of the CDR3 is TGTGCTAGTGGTACAGGGGTGGCTAGCACAGATACGCAGTATTTT. It encodes CASGTGVASTDTQYF.

The rearrangement uses TRBV13 and TRBJ2-3; TRBD1 aligns across 11 bases. The junction had 15 bases not matched to a gene; V was cut back by 8 bases and J by 8 bases. The germline V gene encodes CDR1 PRHDT and CDR2 FYEKMQ (reference sequence). The CDR3 has 16 residues. CDR3 loop: CASSTRPDRGLGTQYF. In DNA, the CDR3 is TGTGCCAGCTCAACTCGCCCGGACAGGGGGCTCGGTACGCAGTATTTT.

This sequence joins TRBV6-2 or TRBV6-3 and TRBJ2-6; D unresolved. The length of the CDR3 is 17 residues. Germline CDR1 and CDR2: MNHEY and SVGEGT. Trimming stripped 4 bases from V and 0 bases from J, with 13 bases between. The CDR3 is CASSSLTSDSGANVLTF. The CDR3 DNA reads TGTGCCAGCAGTTCCCTCACCTCTGACTCTGGGGCCAACGTCCTGACTTTC.

This clonotype came up a few times. The chain combines TRBV6-1 with TRBJ1-5; no clear D gene. This CDR3 spans 13 amino acids. Germline V gene sequence: CDR1 MNHNS, CDR2 SASEGT. The V end was cut by 5 bases, the J end by 4 bases, with 9 bases between. The CDR3 DNA sequence: TGTGCCAGCAGTCCCGCCTTGAATCAGCCCCAGCATTTT. Protein sequence: CASSPALNQPQHF.

This clonotype turned up a few times. This chain connects TRBV27 to TRBJ2-7; the D is unclear. V was trimmed by 3 bases and J by 4 bases, leaving 16 bases between them. The CDR3 spans 15 residues. Germline V gene sequence: CDR1 MNHEY, CDR2 SMNVEV (reference sequence). DNA for the CDR3: TGTGCCAGCAGTTTTAGGGCGAAGGGTGTGTACGAGCAGTACTTC. This codes for CASSFRAKGVYEQYF.

This clonotype turned up a few times. In DNA form, the CDR3 reads TGTGCCAGCAGTTTGGTTAGCGGGGCCGAGACCCAGTACTTC. Translation: CASSLVSGAETQYF. V gene TRBV12-3 or TRBV12-4 combines with J gene TRBJ2-5, with 8 bases identical to TRBD2. The CDR3 length is 14 residues. The V segment lost 3 bases and the J segment 5 bases; nucleotides outside the gene matches: 5.

This rearrangement joins TRBV11-1 to TRBJ2-1, with 7 bases aligning to TRBD2. CDR1 is SGHAT and CDR2 is FQDESV in the germline V gene (reference sequence). The CDR3 extends over 16 amino acids. V dropped 5 bases and J dropped 3; count of bases not matched to a gene: 10. The CDR3 sequence is CASSLPTSVVYNEQFF. CDR3 in DNA: TGTGCCAGCAGCCTTCCTACTAGCGTGGTCTACAATGAGCAGTTCTTC.

The J gene is TRBJ1-2, the V gene TRBV5-1, with 9 bases matching TRBD1. The CDR3 covers 14 residues. Trimming removed 5 bases from V and 6 bases from J; junction bases left unmatched: 8. Germline V gene data show CDR1 as SGHRS and CDR2 as YFSETQ. In DNA form, the CDR3 reads TGCGCCAGCAGTTCACAGGGGGCGGAGAATGGCTACACCTTC. Amino acids: CASSSQGAENGYTF.

In this sample, this clonotype turned up a few times. The chain is built from TRBV7-2 and TRBJ2-5, with D maybe TRBD2 (5 bases). Germline V CDR1 and CDR2: SGHTA, FQGNSA. V was clipped by 0 bases and J by 2 bases, with 10 bases between them. CDR3 length: 15 residues. In DNA form, the CDR3 reads TGTGCCAGCAGCTTAGCCGGACTCTCACAAGAGACCCAGTACTTC. Translating it yields CASSLAGLSQETQYF.

V gene TRBV7-2 combines with J gene TRBJ2-1; 7 positions match TRBD1. Near its end, the DNA agrees better with TRBJ2-7, so the J call may be wrong. The germline V gene has CDR1 SGHTA and CDR2 FQGNSA. This CDR3 has 15 residues. CDR3 in DNA: TGTGCCAGCAGCTGGGGGACAGAATCCTACAATGAGCAGTACTTC. Protein product: CASSWGTESYNEQYF.

This clonotype was picked up one time. The rearrangement joins TRBV10-3 to TRBJ2-7; D remains unclear. V dropped 3 bases and J dropped 4 bases, with 16 bases sitting between them. The CDR3 is made up of 15 amino acids. Germline V gives CDR1 ENHRY, CDR2 SYGVKD. The CDR3 sequence is CAISEGWEEGYEQYF. The CDR3 region has the DNA TGTGCCATCAGTGAAGGATGGGAAGAAGGATACGAGCAGTACTTC.

The sample holds a few counts of this clonotype. The chain couples TRBV7-2 to TRBJ1-2; D is possibly TRBD1 (6 bases). Per the germline V gene, CDR1 is SGHTA and CDR2 is FQGNSA. The V end lost 5 bases, the J end lost 6 bases, and 16 bases lay between the germline ends. The CDR3 has 14 amino acids. The CDR3 DNA reads as TGTGCCAGCAGCCCGGGTAGGGGGGAACATGGCTACACCTTC. This encodes CASSPGRGEHGYTF.

The chain recombines TRBV7-2 with TRBJ1-5; no clear D. The CDR3 is 16 residues long. V lost 1 base and J 2 bases, leaving 12 bases between the germline ends. Germline values: CDR1 SGHTA, CDR2 FQGNSA. The CDR3 DNA reads TGTGCCAGCAGCTTAGGTGGCGCCTGGGGCAATCAGCCCCAGCATTTT. Protein: CASSLGGAWGNQPQHF.

The chain uses TRBV6-5 and TRBJ1-2; a weak D match, TRBD1 (6 bases). This CDR3 spans 14 amino acids. Germline loops: CDR1 MNHEY, CDR2 SVGAGI. The germline V and J ends were trimmed by 8 bases and 2 bases, with 15 bases remaining between them. The CDR3 DNA sequence: TGTGCCAGCGGGGCAACAGGGTTAAACTATGGCTACACCTTC. Protein: CASGATGLNYGYTF.

This clonotype was found a few times. The J gene is TRBJ2-5, the V gene TRBV20-1; D call uncertain. The germline V and J ends were trimmed by 6 bases and 4 bases, with 9 bases remaining between them. Germline loops: CDR1 DFQATT, CDR2 SNEGSKA (reference sequence). The CDR3 length is 11 residues. The CDR3 reads CSAHPRETQYF. The CDR3 DNA is TGCAGTGCACACCCTCGAGAGACCCAGTACTTC.

This clonotype has more than one count but fewer than ten. The rearrangement joins TRBV20-1 to TRBJ2-3, with 7 bases lining up with TRBD1. From germline, CDR1 is DFQATT and CDR2 SNEGSKA (reference sequence). V gave up 6 bases and J gave up 2 bases; unmatched junction bases: 11. This CDR3 spans 15 amino acids. The CDR3 region is CSASNRGRPTDTQYF. CDR3 sequence (DNA): TGCAGTGCGAGCAACAGGGGACGTCCCACAGATACGCAGTATTTT.

This clonotype has just a few counts. The chain uses TRBV29-1 and TRBJ1-2; TRBD1 might be the D (6 bases). The CDR3 runs to 11 residues. CDR1 is SQVTM and CDR2 is ANQGSEA in the germline V gene. V lost 7 bases and J lost 7, with 13 bases in between. CDR3 in DNA: TGCAGCGCCCAGGGGTATGGTGGCTACACCTTC. Its translation is CSAQGYGGYTF.